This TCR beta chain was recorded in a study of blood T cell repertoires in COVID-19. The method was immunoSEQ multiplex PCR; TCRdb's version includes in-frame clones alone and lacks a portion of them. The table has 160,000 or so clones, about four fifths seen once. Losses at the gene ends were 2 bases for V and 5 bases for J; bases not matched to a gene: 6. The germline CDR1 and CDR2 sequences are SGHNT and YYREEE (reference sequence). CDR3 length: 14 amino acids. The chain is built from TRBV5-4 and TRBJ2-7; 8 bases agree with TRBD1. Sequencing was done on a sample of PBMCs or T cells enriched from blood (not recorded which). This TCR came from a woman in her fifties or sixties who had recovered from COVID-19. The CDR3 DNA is TGTGCCAGCAGCTTTCTTGCAGGGGGCGACGAGCAGTACTTC. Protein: CASSFLAGGDEQYF.